The T cell receptor beta chain described here comes from a study of shared clonotypes between healthy human individuals. Turning to the study itself: Three plates each covered CD4 naive and memory; CD8 naive two, CD8 memory one.

A note on this clone: No antigen is known for it.

Per germline, CDR1 KGHSH and CDR2 LQKENI. The CDR3 length is 14 residues. V lost 8 bases, J lost 3 bases, and 14 bases lay in between. Study-wide results and limits: The sampled material consisted only of blood, and tissue repertoires are likely to differ. Donors were few, which limited the genetic and exposure-history diversity represented.

Template for every sorted-subset replicate PCR totaled roughly 200 ng DNA, tens of thousands of T cell genomes. Repertoires were generated with immunoSEQ multiplex PCR, while TCRdb's copy carries only in-frame clones and drops some. The sample consists of 2 million to 2.5 million clones, more than 90% of them appearing once. The clonotype originates from a man in his late teens or twenties in good health. The V call is TRBV18, the J call TRBJ1-5; a possible D gene is TRBD1 (6 bases). The sample consisted of naive CD4+ T cells sorted from blood. Subset denoted: CD45RA+ positively selected. The chain's CDR3 is CASSGGGSNQPQHF. CDR3 DNA: TGTGCCAGCAGTGGCGGGGGCTCCAATCAGCCCCAGCATTTT.